The clone carrying this T cell receptor (beta chain) has only one observation. The data are from a study of cytomegalovirus exposure and HLA in healthy donors. Across the study: A preliminary data release comprised tens of millions of unique TCRs obtained from HLA-typed donors.

V lost 2 bases and J lost 8, with 19 bases in between. Germline CDR1 SEHNR, CDR2 FQNEAQ (reference sequence). The CDR3 has 17 residues. All donors participated as healthy donors of bone marrow. The PCR made use of 60 Vbeta and 13 Jbeta primers. Study processing details: Counted up in a later analysis, unique TCR beta chains came to about 80 million, with around 12 million shared. Sequencing was performed with immunoSEQ multiplex PCR; in TCRdb, only in-frame clones are kept and a portion is missing. V and J calls plus clone size are reproduced from that table; the DNA served to infer D and trimming. The sample carries under 80,000 clones, around 72% recorded once.

The TCR sequence derives from a man between 50 and 59 years old in good health and CMV-seropositive. The sequenced sample was PBMCs. The chain joins TRBV7-9 to TRBJ1-6; weak D call: TRBD1 (5 bases). DNA of the CDR3: TGTGCCAGCAGCTTACGCGAGGGGAGGGAATCGGATTCACCCCTCCACTTT. Protein: CASSLREGRESDSPLHF.